This T cell receptor (beta chain) is drawn from a study of T cells after yellow fever vaccination. This clonotype was recorded at least ten times. Antigen unknown. The study, taken as a whole, reports: After the booster, around 95% of CD4 and more than 75% of CD8 primary-response clones were re-detected. Abundant bulk-population clonotypes could contaminate the FACS-sorted repertoires.

The V end was cut by 4 bases, the J end by 7 bases, with 11 bases between. The CDR3 has 13 amino acids. Germline CDR1 reads SNHLY; CDR2 reads FYNNEI. The TCR cDNA carried a universal primer site and UMIs from 5'RACE template switching. Using its own MiXCR run on the 5' RACE reads, TCRdb lists one record per CDR3 protein. The data show about 350,000 distinct CDR3 sequences, with about 4% seen just once and just under 25% held by the top ten. This sequence joins TRBV2 and TRBJ1-5; D gene unclear. Sequencing used PBMCs, obtained 5 days after the yellow fever booster vaccination. The sequence was obtained from a man aged 18 to 30 who received the YFV17D yellow fever vaccine. The CDR3 bases are TGTGCCAGCAGTGTGAGGGTTGGGCAGCCCCAGCATTTT. This codes for CASSVRVGQPQHF.